This T cell receptor (beta chain) was sequenced during a study of shared clonotypes between healthy human individuals. Study results and limitations: Sharing across four donors was highest in naive CD4 (approximately 5%) and lowest in memory CD8 (roughly 0.4%).

Notes on this clone: Antigen unknown.

Per germline, CDR1 SNHLY and CDR2 FYNNEI. This CDR3 is 16 amino acids long. V was cut by 1 base and J by 3 bases, with 13 bases left in between. Sequenced by immunoSEQ multiplex PCR; TCRdb stores in-frame clones only, minus some. The sample consists of around 700,000 clones, roughly 70% of them appearing once. Sequences were obtained from memory CD4+ T cells sorted from blood. Subset of the sample: CD45RA-negative fraction. The gene calls are TRBV2 and TRBJ1-5, with a possible D match to TRBD1 (6 bases). The source is a woman aged 30 to 39 in good health. The CDR3 loop is CASSEEGGHLNQPQHF. The CDR3 coding sequence is TGTGCCAGCAGTGAAGAGGGGGGACACCTCAATCAGCCCCAGCATTTT.